This T cell receptor beta chain was documented in a study of OX40 agonist ivuxolimab in advanced cancers. Across the whole study: Dose-escalation patients were diagnosed with hepatocellular carcinoma, melanoma, renal cell cancer or head and neck cancer.

Sequenced by immunoSEQ multiplex PCR; TCRdb stores in-frame clones only, minus some. Of tens of thousands of clones detected, about nine tenths appear once; the ten largest clones hold 16%. The germline CDR1 and CDR2 sequences are SGDLS and YYNGEE. The J segment lost 3 bases and the V segment lost 0 bases, leaving 1 base of the junction unmatched. This CDR3 contains 14 residues. This clone appeared once. The TCR sequence derives from an adult with an advanced solid tumor such as melanoma, head and neck, liver or kidney cancer. V usage is TRBV9 and J usage is TRBJ2-7, with 9 bases aligning to TRBD1. Sequencing used CD4+ or CD8+ T cells sorted from blood, obtained in a trial of the OX40 agonist ivuxolimab. The CDR3 bases are TGTGCCAGCAGCGTAGAGGGACAGGGCTACGAGCAGTACTTC. Translation: CASSVEGQGYEQYF.